These T cell receptor beta chains were read from a single sample in a study of neurological immune-mediated disorders. TCRdb re-analysed the 5' RACE reads in MiXCR, keeping a single row per CDR3 protein. The repertoire holds about 66,000 distinct CDR3 sequences, with roughly 3.2% as singletons. The sequencing input was PBMCs. The source of these receptors is a man aged 40-55 years with multiple sclerosis. CDR3s leave out the opening cysteine and the closing phenylalanine or tryptophan. The order of the fields is clone size, V gene, J gene, D gene, CDR3 protein. D genes are given only for firm matches. Clone sizes are given selectively: once, few, many, or a class where the clone is expanded.

clone_size: many
v_call: TRBV27
j_call: TRBJ2-5
d_call: TRBD2
cdr3_aa: ASSLGPRGAQY

clone_size: many
v_call: TRBV9
j_call: TRBJ2-5
d_call: .
cdr3_aa: ASSVDELQTQY

clone_size: many
v_call: TRBV29-1
j_call: TRBJ2-2
d_call: TRBD2
cdr3_aa: SVEDGLDGELF

clone_size: many
v_call: TRBV20-1
j_call: TRBJ2-7
d_call: .
cdr3_aa: SARDLRTGSGGEQY

clone_size: many
v_call: TRBV7-9
j_call: TRBJ2-2
d_call: .
cdr3_aa: ASSLSDGELF

clone_size: many
v_call: TRBV12-3/TRBV12-4
j_call: TRBJ1-2
d_call: TRBD1
cdr3_aa: ASSSGTGLYGYT

clone_size: many
v_call: TRBV7-2
j_call: TRBJ1-4
d_call: .
cdr3_aa: ASSPHGGNEKLF

clone_size: many
v_call: TRBV29-1
j_call: TRBJ1-2
d_call: .
cdr3_aa: SVEVAGYYGYT

clone_size: many
v_call: TRBV12-3/TRBV12-4
j_call: TRBJ2-1
d_call: TRBD1
cdr3_aa: ASSFVGRGQSYNEQF

clone_size: many
v_call: TRBV7-9
j_call: TRBJ1-1
d_call: .
cdr3_aa: ASSLAGLNTEAF

clone_size: many
v_call: TRBV20-1
j_call: TRBJ2-3
d_call: .
cdr3_aa: SARTGRSTDTQY

clone_size: many
v_call: TRBV20-1
j_call: TRBJ2-7
d_call: .
cdr3_aa: SARDATGRSYEQY

clone_size: many
v_call: TRBV20-1
j_call: TRBJ2-3
d_call: .
cdr3_aa: SAELKSTDTQY

clone_size: many
v_call: TRBV27
j_call: TRBJ1-1
d_call: .
cdr3_aa: ASSLDWYGTEAF

clone_size: many
v_call: TRBV20-1
j_call: TRBJ2-2
d_call: .
cdr3_aa: SARDTENTGELF

clone_size: .
v_call: TRBV6-1
j_call: TRBJ1-5
d_call: .
cdr3_aa: ASSEGMGNQPQH

clone_size: .
v_call: TRBV19
j_call: TRBJ1-2
d_call: .
cdr3_aa: ASSTRKDGNYGYT

clone_size: many
v_call: TRBV6-1
j_call: TRBJ2-2
d_call: TRBD1
cdr3_aa: ASSPDRVDTGELF

clone_size: many
v_call: TRBV3-1
j_call: TRBJ2-7
d_call: .
cdr3_aa: ASSQADSYEQY

clone_size: few
v_call: TRBV5-1
j_call: TRBJ2-7
d_call: TRBD2
cdr3_aa: ASSLGAGDSYEQY

clone_size: many
v_call: TRBV3-1
j_call: TRBJ2-3
d_call: TRBD2
cdr3_aa: ASSRWGAGPTDTQY

clone_size: many
v_call: TRBV7-9
j_call: TRBJ1-1
d_call: .
cdr3_aa: ASSKTVMNTEAF

clone_size: many
v_call: TRBV4-2
j_call: TRBJ2-1
d_call: TRBD2
cdr3_aa: ASSQPGLAGEQF

clone_size: many
v_call: TRBV5-5
j_call: TRBJ2-2
d_call: .
cdr3_aa: ASNEGDTGELF

clone_size: few
v_call: TRBV18
j_call: TRBJ1-6
d_call: TRBD1
cdr3_aa: ASSFGQGVSSPLH

clone_size: many
v_call: TRBV20-1
j_call: TRBJ1-3
d_call: .
cdr3_aa: SAAQRAAGNTIY

clone_size: many
v_call: TRBV6-4
j_call: TRBJ2-1
d_call: .
cdr3_aa: ASSDSKRSYNEQF

clone_size: many
v_call: TRBV5-6
j_call: TRBJ2-5
d_call: .
cdr3_aa: ASSLYRQETQY

clone_size: many
v_call: TRBV6-6
j_call: TRBJ2-7
d_call: .
cdr3_aa: ASSYPGRSSYEQY

clone_size: many
v_call: TRBV7-6
j_call: TRBJ2-5
d_call: TRBD1
cdr3_aa: ASSTRGQGPQETQY

clone_size: many
v_call: TRBV12-3/TRBV12-4
j_call: TRBJ1-5
d_call: .
cdr3_aa: ASSLDSGGQPQH

clone_size: many
v_call: TRBV7-9
j_call: TRBJ1-1
d_call: TRBD1
cdr3_aa: ASSPQGDNTEAF

clone_size: many
v_call: TRBV6-5
j_call: TRBJ1-1
d_call: .
cdr3_aa: ASRSRESTEAF

clone_size: many
v_call: TRBV4-2
j_call: TRBJ2-2
d_call: TRBD2
cdr3_aa: ASSHELAGAGELF

clone_size: many
v_call: TRBV7-3
j_call: TRBJ2-2
d_call: .
cdr3_aa: ASSEQGPVPGELF

clone_size: many
v_call: TRBV12-3/TRBV12-4
j_call: TRBJ1-5
d_call: .
cdr3_aa: ASSLGQDQPQH

clone_size: many
v_call: TRBV5-6
j_call: TRBJ2-1
d_call: .
cdr3_aa: ASSFGVKQF

clone_size: many
v_call: TRBV11-2
j_call: TRBJ1-6
d_call: TRBD1
cdr3_aa: ASSLREGAINSPLH

clone_size: many
v_call: TRBV19
j_call: TRBJ1-6
d_call: .
cdr3_aa: ASGTYNSPLH

clone_size: .
v_call: TRBV5-1
j_call: TRBJ2-1
d_call: TRBD2
cdr3_aa: ASSRGTSGGLYEQF

clone_size: many
v_call: TRBV4-1
j_call: TRBJ2-3
d_call: .
cdr3_aa: ASSQADFLADTQY

clone_size: many
v_call: TRBV7-8
j_call: TRBJ2-3
d_call: .
cdr3_aa: ASSLHTDTQY

clone_size: many
v_call: TRBV4-2
j_call: TRBJ2-5
d_call: .
cdr3_aa: ASSQELAEETQY

clone_size: many
v_call: TRBV12-3/TRBV12-4
j_call: TRBJ2-1
d_call: TRBD2
cdr3_aa: ASSIAGRNEQF

clone_size: many
v_call: TRBV29-1
j_call: TRBJ1-2
d_call: TRBD1
cdr3_aa: SADRGYYGYT

clone_size: many
v_call: TRBV20-1
j_call: TRBJ1-2
d_call: .
cdr3_aa: SARPPQGPYGYT

clone_size: many
v_call: TRBV5-1
j_call: TRBJ2-3
d_call: TRBD2
cdr3_aa: ASSLGSGVSGGLPY

clone_size: many
v_call: TRBV3-1
j_call: TRBJ2-5
d_call: .
cdr3_aa: ASSQGWETQY

clone_size: many
v_call: TRBV20-1
j_call: TRBJ2-4
d_call: TRBD2
cdr3_aa: SAPGGAENIQY

clone_size: many
v_call: TRBV20-1
j_call: TRBJ1-4
d_call: .
cdr3_aa: SATTTETNEKLF

clone_size: many
v_call: TRBV7-9
j_call: TRBJ1-2
d_call: TRBD1
cdr3_aa: ASSSTGGYGYT

clone_size: many
v_call: TRBV6-2/TRBV6-3
j_call: TRBJ2-1
d_call: .
cdr3_aa: ASSPSWGPHNEQF

clone_size: many
v_call: TRBV20-1
j_call: TRBJ2-1
d_call: TRBD2
cdr3_aa: SAPIAGGLKNEQF